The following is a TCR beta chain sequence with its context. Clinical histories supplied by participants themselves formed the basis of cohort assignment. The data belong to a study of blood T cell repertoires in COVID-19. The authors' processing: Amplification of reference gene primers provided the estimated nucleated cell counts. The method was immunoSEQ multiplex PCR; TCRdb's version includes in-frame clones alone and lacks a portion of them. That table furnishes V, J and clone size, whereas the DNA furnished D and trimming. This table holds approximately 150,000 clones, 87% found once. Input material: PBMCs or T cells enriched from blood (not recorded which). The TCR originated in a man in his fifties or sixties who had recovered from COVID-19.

The CDR3 spells CASSETGPSSGNTIYF. The CDR3 bases are TGCGCCAGCAGCGAGACAGGGCCAAGCTCTGGAAACACCATATATTTT. The rearrangement joins TRBV5-1 to TRBJ1-3, with 7 bases that match TRBD1. The junction had 7 bases not matched to a gene; V was cut back by 4 bases and J by 0 bases. CDR3 size: 16 residues. In germline, CDR1 is SGHRS, CDR2 YFSETQ.